The rows below give T cell receptor beta chains drawn from one sample of a study of blood T cells in healthy people across ages. One entry per CDR3 protein results from TCRdb running MiXCR on the 5' RACE reads. This sample has over 1,300,000 distinct CDR3 sequences, with roughly 59% found just once. Sequencing was done on a sample of blood. Receptors were obtained from a man aged 18 to 30 in good health. CDR3s include the opening cysteine and the closing phenylalanine or tryptophan. D genes are given only for firm matches. A clone size is listed for some rows: how often the clone was seen (once, few, many), or a class if it is expanded.

>NA|TRBV4-2|NA|TRBJ1-2
CASSQDSFRGYTF
TGTGCCAGCAGCCAAGATTCTTTTCGCGGCTACACCTTC
>TRBD1|TRBV20-1|NA|TRBJ2-7
CSARGGQDYEQYF
TGCAGTGCTAGAGGTGGACAGGACTACGAGCAGTACTTC
>NA|TRBV29-1|NA|TRBJ1-5
CSVGLDRNQPQHF
TGCAGCGTTGGACTCGACAGGAATCAGCCCCAGCATTTT
>TRBD1|TRBV7-6|few|TRBJ1-2
CASSVGDSGDSNYGYTF
TGTGCCAGCAGCGTAGGGGACAGTGGGGATAGTAACTATGGCTACACCTTC
>NA|TRBV5-1|few|TRBJ2-3
CASSSQLGVGTDTQYF
TGCGCCAGCAGCTCCCAACTAGGAGTTGGCACAGATACGCAGTATTTT
>TRBD2|TRBV2|NA|TRBJ2-7
CASTSGPYEQYF
TGTGCCAGCACTAGCGGCCCCTACGAGCAGTACTTC
>TRBD1|TRBV4-1|few|TRBJ2-7
CASSLGQGAFNEQYF
TGCGCCAGCAGCCTCGGACAGGGTGCCTTCAACGAGCAGTACTTC
>NA|TRBV6-1|NA|TRBJ2-1
CASSEAFASQKNNEQFF
TGTGCCAGCAGTGAAGCGTTCGCTAGCCAGAAGAACAATGAGCAGTTCTTC
>NA|TRBV20-1|NA|TRBJ1-5
CSAEGRSKPQHF
TGCAGTGCCGAGGGAAGATCTAAGCCCCAGCATTTT
>TRBD2|TRBV29-1|few|TRBJ2-1
CSGGRLPLDNEQFF
TGCAGCGGCGGGAGACTACCTCTTGACAATGAGCAGTTCTTC
>NA|TRBV4-1|once|TRBJ1-6
CASAMPGELSPLHF
TGCGCCAGCGCCATGCCTGGGGAGTTATCACCCCTCCACTTT
>NA|TRBV7-6|NA|TRBJ2-3
CASSLFPGQSTDTQYF
TGTGCCAGCAGCTTATTTCCAGGGCAGAGCACAGATACGCAGTATTTT
>TRBD1|TRBV28|once|TRBJ2-7
CASSLFWDRGYSREQYF
TGTGCCAGCAGTTTATTTTGGGACAGGGGCTACTCTAGGGAGCAGTACTTC
>NA|TRBV21-1|few|TRBJ2-1
CASSDGLAGAVSYNEQFF
TGTGCCAGCAGCGACGGACTAGCGGGGGCCGTCTCCTACAATGAGCAGTTCTTC
>NA|TRBV11-2|few|TRBJ2-5
CASSLGRQTSQETQYF
TGTGCCAGCAGTTTGGGGAGGCAAACTTCCCAAGAGACCCAGTACTTC
>NA|TRBV20-1|many|TRBJ2-4
CSAKLSGKNIQYF
TGCAGTGCTAAACTAAGCGGGAAAAACATTCAGTACTTC
>NA|TRBV20-1|once|TRBJ2-5
CSASREGTSSTWEQYF
TGCAGTGCTAGCCGTGAGGGGACATCTTCCACCTGGGAGCAGTACTTC
>NA|TRBV5-5|few|TRBJ2-6
CASSLVGVGANVLTF
TGTGCCAGCAGCTTGGTTGGGGTTGGGGCCAACGTCCTGACTTTC
>NA|TRBV10-3|NA|TRBJ1-1
CAITNEGQNTEAFF
TGTGCCATCACCAACGAGGGACAGAACACTGAAGCTTTCTTT
>NA|TRBV4-1|few|TRBJ2-3
CASMGGPDTQYF
TGCGCCAGCATGGGGGGGCCAGATACGCAGTATTTT
>NA|TRBV6-5|NA|TRBJ1-2
CASSYGATDGYTF
TGTGCCAGCAGTTACGGGGCGACGGATGGCTACACCTTC
>TRBD1|TRBV2|NA|TRBJ1-4
CASSGRDRGRKLFF
TGTGCCAGCAGTGGCCGGGACAGGGGGCGTAAACTGTTTTTT
>NA|TRBV15|once|TRBJ2-3
CATSRDGAGEVSTTTDTQYF
TGTGCCACCAGCAGAGATGGGGCGGGTGAAGTGTCCACGACTACAGATACGCAGTATTTT
>TRBD1|TRBV3-1|NA|TRBJ1-4
CASSPGQGEFEKLFF
TGTGCCAGCAGCCCGGGACAGGGAGAGTTTGAAAAACTGTTTTTT
>TRBD2|TRBV2|few|TRBJ2-1
CASQLAGVYNEQFF
TGTGCCAGCCAACTAGCGGGGGTCTACAATGAGCAGTTCTTC
>NA|TRBV28|NA|TRBJ1-4
CASSPGRKMFF
TGTGCCAGCAGCCCCGGCAGAAAAATGTTTTTT
>TRBD2|TRBV20-1|NA|TRBJ2-5
CSARKTSYEETQYF
TGCAGTGCTAGAAAGACTAGCTACGAAGAGACCCAGTACTTC
>NA|TRBV4-2|few|TRBJ1-2
CASSQQILYGYTF
TGTGCCAGCAGCCAACAGATTCTCTATGGCTACACCTTC
>TRBD1|TRBV4-2|few|TRBJ1-1
CASSQDHEQGAQAFF
TGTGCCAGCAGCCAAGATCATGAGCAGGGGGCGCAGGCTTTCTTT